This T cell receptor beta chain was retrieved from a study of shared clonotypes between healthy human individuals. Selected positively for CCR7 and CD45RO-negative, naive CD8 cells excluded terminally differentiated effector memory CD45RA+ cells. Only in-frame clones appear in the TCRdb table, and some are missing; sequencing was by immunoSEQ multiplex PCR. The sample has approximately 1.9 million clones, around 95% seen once. Germline CDR1 reads MNHEY; CDR2 reads SMNVEV (reference sequence). The length of the CDR3 is 16 residues. Trimming pared 0 bases from V and 1 base from J, leaving 12 bases between.

This chain joins TRBV27 and TRBJ1-2; D remains unclear. The sequencing sample was made of naive CD8+ T cells from PBMCs. The origin of this receptor is a man between 18 and 29 years old in good health. Some clones in this sample may be carry-over from other donors' samples. In nucleotides, the CDR3 is TGTGCCAGCAGTTTATCCTACGAGGACTATAACTATGGCTACACCTTC. Amino acids: CASSLSYEDYNYGYTF.